A single sample gave rise to the 3 T cell receptor beta chains below, sequenced in a study of blood T cell repertoires in COVID-19. Generated by immunoSEQ multiplex PCR, the TCRdb table keeps only in-frame clones and is missing some. The data hold a few hundred thousand clones, with about 90% observed a single time. The sample comprised PBMCs or T cells enriched from blood (not recorded which). These receptor sequences come from a human donor in a cohort exposed to, infected with or recovered from COVID-19 (not recorded which). The donor label of this sample is uncertain.

This chain joins TRBV9 and TRBJ2-7; 8 bases agree with TRBD1. The CDR3 totals 15 residues. Germline trimming cut 0 bases from V and 3 bases from J; bases unmatched to any gene: 5. Germline-derived CDR1 and CDR2 are SGDLS and YYNGEE. The CDR3 DNA reads as TGTGCCAGCAGCGTAGAAGGGGACAGGAACTACGAGCAGTACTTC. Translating it yields CASSVEGDRNYEQYF.

The chain links TRBV5-6 to TRBJ2-7; tentative D call: TRBD1 (6 bases). Germline CDR1 and CDR2: SGHDT and YYEEEE. Trimming removed 2 bases at V and 3 bases at J, with 12 bases between. CDR3 length: 14 amino acids. DNA for the CDR3: TGTGCCAGCAGCTTTGTTCAGGGGTTCTACGAGCAGTACTTC. This codes for CASSFVQGFYEQYF.

The chain has TRBV12-3 or TRBV12-4 and TRBJ1-2; the D is unclear. Trimming cost V 6 bases and J 1 base, with 6 bases left between them. This CDR3 is built from 12 residues. CDR3: CASRRDNYGYTF. CDR3 DNA sequence: TGTGCCAGCAGGAGAGATAACTATGGCTACACCTTC.